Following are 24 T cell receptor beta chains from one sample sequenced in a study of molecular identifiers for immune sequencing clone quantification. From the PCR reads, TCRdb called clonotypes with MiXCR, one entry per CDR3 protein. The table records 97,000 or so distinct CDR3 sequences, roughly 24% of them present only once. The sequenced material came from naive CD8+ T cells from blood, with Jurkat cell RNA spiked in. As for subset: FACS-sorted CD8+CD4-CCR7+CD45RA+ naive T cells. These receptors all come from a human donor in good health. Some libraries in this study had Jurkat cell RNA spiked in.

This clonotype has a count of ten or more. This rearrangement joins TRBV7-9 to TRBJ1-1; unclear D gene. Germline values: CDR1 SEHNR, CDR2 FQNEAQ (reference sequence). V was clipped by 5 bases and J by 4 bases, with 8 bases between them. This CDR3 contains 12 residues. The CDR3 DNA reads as TGTGCCAGCAGCCCGCTTCGCACTGAAGCTTTCTTT. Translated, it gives CASSPLRTEAFF.

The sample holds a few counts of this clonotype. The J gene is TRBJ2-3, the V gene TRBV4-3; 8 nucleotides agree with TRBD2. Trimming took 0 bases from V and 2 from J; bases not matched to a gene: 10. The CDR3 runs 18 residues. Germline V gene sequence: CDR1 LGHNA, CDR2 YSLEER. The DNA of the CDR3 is TGCGCCAGCAGCCAAGATAGTCGGAACGGGGGGGCCACAGATACGCAGTATTTT. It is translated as CASSQDSRNGGATDTQYF.

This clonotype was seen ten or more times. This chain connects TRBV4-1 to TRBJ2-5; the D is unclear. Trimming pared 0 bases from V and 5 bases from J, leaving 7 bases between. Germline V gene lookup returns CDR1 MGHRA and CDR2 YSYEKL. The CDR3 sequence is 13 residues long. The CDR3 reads CASSQEVRETQYF. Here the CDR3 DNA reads TGCGCCAGCAGCCAAGAGGTCCGGGAGACCCAGTACTTC.

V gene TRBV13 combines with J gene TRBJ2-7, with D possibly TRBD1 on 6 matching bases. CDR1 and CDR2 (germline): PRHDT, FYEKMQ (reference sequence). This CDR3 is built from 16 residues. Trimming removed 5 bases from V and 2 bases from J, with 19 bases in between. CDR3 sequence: CASSPSRGLSTYEQYF. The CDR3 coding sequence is TGTGCCAGCAGCCCGAGCAGGGGTCTTTCGACCTACGAGCAGTACTTC.

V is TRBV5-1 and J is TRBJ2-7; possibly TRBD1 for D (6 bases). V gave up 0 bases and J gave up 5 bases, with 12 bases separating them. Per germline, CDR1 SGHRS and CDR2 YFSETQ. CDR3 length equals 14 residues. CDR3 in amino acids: CASSLVGGSDEQYF. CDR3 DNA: TGCGCCAGCAGCTTGGTAGGGGGATCGGACGAGCAGTACTTC.

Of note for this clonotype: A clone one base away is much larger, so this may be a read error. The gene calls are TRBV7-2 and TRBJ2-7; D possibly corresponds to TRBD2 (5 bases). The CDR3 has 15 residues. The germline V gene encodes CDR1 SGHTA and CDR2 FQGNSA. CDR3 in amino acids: CASSLGGRESLEEYF. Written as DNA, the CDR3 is TGTGCCAGCAGCTTAGGTGGCCGGGAAAGTCTCGAGGAGTACTTC.

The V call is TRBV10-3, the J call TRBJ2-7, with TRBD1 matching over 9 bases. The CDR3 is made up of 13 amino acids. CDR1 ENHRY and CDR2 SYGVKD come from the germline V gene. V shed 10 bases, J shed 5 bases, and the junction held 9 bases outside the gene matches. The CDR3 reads CATSLDRGNEQYF. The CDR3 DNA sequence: TGTGCCACCAGCCTCGACAGGGGGAACGAGCAGTACTTC.

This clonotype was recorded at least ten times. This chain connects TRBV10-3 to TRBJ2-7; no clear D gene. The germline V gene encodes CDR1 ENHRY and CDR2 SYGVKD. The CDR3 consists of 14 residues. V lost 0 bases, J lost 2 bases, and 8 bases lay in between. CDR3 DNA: TGTGCCATCAGTGAGTCCAGCCCCACCTACGAGCAGTACTTC. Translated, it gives CAISESSPTYEQYF.

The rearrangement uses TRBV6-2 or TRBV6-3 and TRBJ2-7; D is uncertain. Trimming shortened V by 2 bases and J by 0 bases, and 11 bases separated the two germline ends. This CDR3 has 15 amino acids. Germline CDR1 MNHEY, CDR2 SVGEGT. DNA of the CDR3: TGTGCCAGCAGTTACAGTTCGTCTTACTCCTACGAGCAGTACTTC. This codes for CASSYSSSYSYEQYF.

This CDR3 reads CASSSSPTGLYEQYF. The CDR3 DNA sequence: TGTGCCAGCAGCTCGAGCCCTACAGGGCTGTACGAGCAGTACTTC. V usage is TRBV11-2 and J usage is TRBJ2-7, with D perhaps TRBD1 (6 bases). Germline lookup yields CDR1 SGHAT and CDR2 FQNNGV. This CDR3 region has 15 residues. The ends were cut back, 4 bases at V and 4 bases at J, with 17 bases in the middle.

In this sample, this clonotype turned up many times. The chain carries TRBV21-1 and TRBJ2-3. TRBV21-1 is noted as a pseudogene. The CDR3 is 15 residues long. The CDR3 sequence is CASSDAGLAADTQYF. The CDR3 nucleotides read TGTGCCAGCAGCGATGCGGGACTAGCGGCAGATACGCAGTATTTT.

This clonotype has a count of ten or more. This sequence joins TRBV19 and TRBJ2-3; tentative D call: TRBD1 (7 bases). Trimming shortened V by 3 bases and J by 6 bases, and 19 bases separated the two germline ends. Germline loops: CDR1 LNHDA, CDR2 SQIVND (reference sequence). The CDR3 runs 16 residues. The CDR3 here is CASSMGGLGGADTQYF. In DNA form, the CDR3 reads TGTGCCAGTAGTATGGGGGGCCTAGGGGGCGCGGATACGCAGTATTTT.

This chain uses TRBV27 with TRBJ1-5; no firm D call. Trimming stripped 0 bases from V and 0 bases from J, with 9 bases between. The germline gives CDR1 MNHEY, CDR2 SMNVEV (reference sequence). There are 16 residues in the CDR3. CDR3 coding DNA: TGTGCCAGCAGTTTATCGGGCGAAGGTAGCAATCAGCCCCAGCATTTT. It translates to CASSLSGEGSNQPQHF.

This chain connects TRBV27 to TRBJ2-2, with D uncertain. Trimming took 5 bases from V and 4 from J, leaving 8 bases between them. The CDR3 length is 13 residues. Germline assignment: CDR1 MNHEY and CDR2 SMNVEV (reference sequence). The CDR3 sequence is CASSPTFTGELFF. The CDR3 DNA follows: TGTGCCAGCAGTCCCACATTCACCGGGGAGCTGTTTTTT.

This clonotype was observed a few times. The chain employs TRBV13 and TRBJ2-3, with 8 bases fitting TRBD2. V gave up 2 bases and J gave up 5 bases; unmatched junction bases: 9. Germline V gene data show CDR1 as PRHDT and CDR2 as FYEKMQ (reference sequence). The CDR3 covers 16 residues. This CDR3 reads CASSLMAGGGQDTQYF. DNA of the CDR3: TGTGCCAGCAGCTTAATGGCGGGAGGAGGTCAAGATACGCAGTATTTT.

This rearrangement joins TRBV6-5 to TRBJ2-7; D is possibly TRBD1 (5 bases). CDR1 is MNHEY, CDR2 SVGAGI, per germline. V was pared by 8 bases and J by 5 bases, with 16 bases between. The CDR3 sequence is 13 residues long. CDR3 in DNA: TGTGCCAGCGGGAACCTCATGGGGCACGAGCAGTACTTC. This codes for CASGNLMGHEQYF.

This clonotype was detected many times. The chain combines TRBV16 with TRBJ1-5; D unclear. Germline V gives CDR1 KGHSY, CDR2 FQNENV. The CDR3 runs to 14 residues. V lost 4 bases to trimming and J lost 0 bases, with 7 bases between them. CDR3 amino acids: CASSPTSSNQPQHF. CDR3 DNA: TGTGCCAGCAGCCCGACTAGTAGCAATCAGCCCCAGCATTTT.

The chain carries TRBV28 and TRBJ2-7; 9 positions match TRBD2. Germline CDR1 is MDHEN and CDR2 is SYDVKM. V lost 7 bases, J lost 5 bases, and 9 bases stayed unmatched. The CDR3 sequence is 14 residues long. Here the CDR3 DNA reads TGTGCCAGCAAGGGACTAGCTGGAAGAGACGAGCAGTACTTC. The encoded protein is CASKGLAGRDEQYF. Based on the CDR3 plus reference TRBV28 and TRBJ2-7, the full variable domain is DVKVTQSSRYLVKRTGEKVFLECVQDMDHENMFWYRQDPGLGLRLIYFSYDVKMKEKGDIPEGYSVSREKKERFSLILESASTNQTSMYLCASKGLAGRDEQYFGPGTRLTVT.

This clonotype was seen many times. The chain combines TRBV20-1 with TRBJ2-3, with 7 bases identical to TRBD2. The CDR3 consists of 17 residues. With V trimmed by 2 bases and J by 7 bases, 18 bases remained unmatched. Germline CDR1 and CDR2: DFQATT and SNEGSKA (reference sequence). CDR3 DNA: TGCAGTGCTAGAAGCACCCTAGCGGACCTGTCCCTTAATACGCAGTATTTT. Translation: CSARSTLADLSLNTQYF.

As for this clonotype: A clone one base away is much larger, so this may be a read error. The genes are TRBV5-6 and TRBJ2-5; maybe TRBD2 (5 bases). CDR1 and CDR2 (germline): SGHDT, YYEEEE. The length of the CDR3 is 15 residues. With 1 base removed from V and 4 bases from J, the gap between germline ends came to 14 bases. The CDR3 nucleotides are TGTGCCAGCAGCTTGACAGTCTCCCGGGGAGAGACCCAGTACTTC. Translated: CASSLTVSRGETQYF.

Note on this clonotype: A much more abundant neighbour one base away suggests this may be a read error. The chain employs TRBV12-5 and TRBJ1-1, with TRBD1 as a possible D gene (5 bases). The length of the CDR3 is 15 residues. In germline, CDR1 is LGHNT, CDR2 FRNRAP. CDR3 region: CASGGGDLPEPEVFF. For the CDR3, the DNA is TGTGCTAGTGGTGGAGGGGACCTTCCGGAACCTGAAGTTTTCTTT.

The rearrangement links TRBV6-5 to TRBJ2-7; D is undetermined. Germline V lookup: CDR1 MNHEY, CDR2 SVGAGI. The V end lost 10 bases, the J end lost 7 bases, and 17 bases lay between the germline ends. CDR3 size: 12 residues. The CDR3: CATSYLGGEQYF. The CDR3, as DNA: TGTGCCACCAGCTACCTAGGTGGGGAGCAGTACTTC.

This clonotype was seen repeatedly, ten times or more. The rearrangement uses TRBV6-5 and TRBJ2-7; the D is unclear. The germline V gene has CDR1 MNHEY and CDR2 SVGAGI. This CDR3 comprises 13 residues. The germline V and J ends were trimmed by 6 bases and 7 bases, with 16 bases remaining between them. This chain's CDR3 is CASSRSAPEEQYF. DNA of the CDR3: TGTGCCAGCAGCCGTAGTGCCCCTGAGGAGCAGTACTTC.

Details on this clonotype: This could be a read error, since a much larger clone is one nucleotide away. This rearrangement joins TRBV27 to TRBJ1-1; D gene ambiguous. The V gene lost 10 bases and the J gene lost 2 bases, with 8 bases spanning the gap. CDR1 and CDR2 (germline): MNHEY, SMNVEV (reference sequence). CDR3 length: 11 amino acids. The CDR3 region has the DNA TGTGCCAACAGAAGAAACACTGAAGCTTTCTTT. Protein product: CANRRNTEAFF.